One and the same sample provided the 5 T cell receptor beta chains below, sequenced in a study of cytomegalovirus exposure and HLA in healthy donors. Primers: 60 Vbeta forward and 13 Jbeta reverse. Generated by immunoSEQ multiplex PCR, the TCRdb table keeps only in-frame clones and is missing some. The sample records about 160,000 clones, around 72% being singletons. The sequenced material came from PBMCs. The receptors originated from a man aged 18 to 30 in good health and CMV-seronegative.

This chain joins TRBV11-2 and TRBJ2-7, with unresolved D. With 10 bases removed from V and 4 bases from J, the gap between germline ends came to 17 bases. The germline gives CDR1 SGHAT, CDR2 FQNNGV. The CDR3 sequence is 13 residues long. The CDR3 sequence is CAIHRLSGYEQYF. For the CDR3, the DNA is TGTGCCATCCACCGGCTCTCGGGTTACGAGCAGTACTTC.

The rearrangement uses TRBV14 and TRBJ2-1; TRBD1 aligns across 8 bases. Looked up from germline, CDR1 is SGHDN and CDR2 is FVKESK. With 4 bases clipped from V and 8 bases from J, the junction kept 7 bases outside the gene matches. This CDR3 is 14 amino acids long. CDR3 region: CASSPIQGDDEQFF. The CDR3 region has the DNA TGTGCCAGCAGCCCGATACAGGGGGATGATGAGCAGTTCTTC.

This clone was seen more than once but under ten times. The rearrangement links TRBV29-1 to TRBJ2-4, with D perhaps TRBD1 (6 bases). The CDR3 is made up of 13 amino acids. Germline V lookup: CDR1 SQVTM, CDR2 ANQGSEA. V was trimmed by 7 bases and J by 0 bases, leaving 10 bases between them. The CDR3 loop reads CSAPGVAKNIQYF. CDR3 DNA: TGCAGCGCCCCAGGGGTAGCCAAAAACATTCAGTACTTC.

The chain carries TRBV19 and TRBJ2-7, with a tentative D call TRBD2 (6 bases). The V gene lost 5 bases and the J gene lost 6 bases, with 23 bases spanning the gap. Germline V lookup: CDR1 LNHDA, CDR2 SQIVND (reference sequence). The CDR3 has 16 residues. This CDR3 is CASSAATSLLRSEQYF. The DNA for the CDR3 is TGTGCCAGTAGTGCCGCGACTAGTTTATTGCGGAGCGAGCAGTACTTC.

The genes are TRBV19 and TRBJ2-7; maybe TRBD1 (5 bases). The CDR3 consists of 14 residues. V shed 2 bases and J shed 6 bases, with 14 bases lying between them. CDR1 LNHDA and CDR2 SQIVND come from the germline V gene (reference sequence). The CDR3 loop is CASSILGAPREQYF. DNA of the CDR3: TGTGCCAGTAGTATACTAGGGGCACCACGCGAGCAGTACTTC.